Below, one TCR beta chain is given with its context. The assay was run at deep level. Each subset's genomic DNA was split evenly across several immunoSEQ plates. Assay: immunoSEQ multiplex PCR; the TCRdb copy retains only in-frame clones and omits some. The sample has 700,000 or so clones; more than 70% are singletons. CDR3 length equals 14 residues. V was clipped by 2 bases and J by 4 bases, with 8 bases between them. Per the germline V gene, CDR1 is SGHVS and CDR2 is FQNEAQ. The sample belongs to a study of shared clonotypes between healthy human individuals. The donor cohort consisted entirely of Caucasian adults residing in Nashville, Tennessee. The split of CD4+ cells yielded CD45RA+ naive and CD45RA-negative memory subsets.

The chain joins TRBV7-8 to TRBJ1-4; D gene uncertain. The clonotype comes from a woman under 40 in good health. The specimen sequenced was memory CD4+ T cells sorted from blood. Subset of the sample: CD45RA-negative fraction. The CDR3 DNA reads TGTGCCAGCAGCTTACAAGAGAATAATGAAAAACTGTTTTTT. It specifies CASSLQENNEKLFF.